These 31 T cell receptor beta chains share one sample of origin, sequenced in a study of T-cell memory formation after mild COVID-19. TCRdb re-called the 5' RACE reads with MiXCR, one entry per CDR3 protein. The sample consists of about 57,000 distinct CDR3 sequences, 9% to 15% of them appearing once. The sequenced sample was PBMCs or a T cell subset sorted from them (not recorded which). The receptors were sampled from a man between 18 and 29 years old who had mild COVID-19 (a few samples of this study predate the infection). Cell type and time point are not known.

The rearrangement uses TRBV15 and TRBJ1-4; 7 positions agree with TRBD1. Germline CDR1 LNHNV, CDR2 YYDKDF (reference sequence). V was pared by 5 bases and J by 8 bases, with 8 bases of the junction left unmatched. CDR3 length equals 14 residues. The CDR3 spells CATSRDSTYEKLFF. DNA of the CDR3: TGTGCCACCAGCCGGGACAGCACATACGAAAAACTGTTTTTT.

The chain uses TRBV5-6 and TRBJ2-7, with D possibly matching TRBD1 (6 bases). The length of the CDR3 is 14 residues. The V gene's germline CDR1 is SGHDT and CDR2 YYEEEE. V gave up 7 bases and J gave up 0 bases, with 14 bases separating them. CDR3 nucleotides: TGTGCCAGCGGCGACAGGCAAATCTCCTACGAGCAGTACTTC. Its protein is CASGDRQISYEQYF. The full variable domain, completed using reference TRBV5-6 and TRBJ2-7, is DAGVTQSPTHLIKTRGQQVTLRCSPKSGHDTVSWYQQALGQGPQFIFQYYEEEERQRGNFPDRFSGHQFPNYSSELNVNALLLGDSALYLCASGDRQISYEQYFGPGTRLTVT.

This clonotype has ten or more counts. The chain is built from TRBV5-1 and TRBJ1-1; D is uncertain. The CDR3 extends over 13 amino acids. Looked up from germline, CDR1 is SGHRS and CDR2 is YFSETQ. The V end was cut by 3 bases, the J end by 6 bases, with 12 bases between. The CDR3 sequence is CASSSFGVAEAFF. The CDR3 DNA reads TGCGCCAGCAGCTCCTTTGGGGTGGCTGAAGCTTTCTTT.

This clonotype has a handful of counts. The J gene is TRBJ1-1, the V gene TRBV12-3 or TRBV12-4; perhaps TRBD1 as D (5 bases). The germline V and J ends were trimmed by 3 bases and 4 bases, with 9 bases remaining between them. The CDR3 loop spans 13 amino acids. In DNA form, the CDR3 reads TGTGCCAGCAGTTTCTGGGGCGCCACTGAAGCTTTCTTT. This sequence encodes CASSFWGATEAFF.

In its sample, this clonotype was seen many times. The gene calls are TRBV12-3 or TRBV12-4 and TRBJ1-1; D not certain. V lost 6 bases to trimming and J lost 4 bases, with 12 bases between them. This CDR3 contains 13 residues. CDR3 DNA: TGTGCCAGCAGCCCAGAGGTCGGCACTGAAGCTTTCTTT. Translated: CASSPEVGTEAFF.

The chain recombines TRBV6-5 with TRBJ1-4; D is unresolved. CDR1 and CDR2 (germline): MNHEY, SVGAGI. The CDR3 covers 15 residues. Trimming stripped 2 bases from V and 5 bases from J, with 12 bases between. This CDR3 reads CASSYNYGPNEKLFF. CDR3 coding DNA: TGTGCCAGCAGTTACAATTACGGACCCAATGAAAAACTGTTTTTT.

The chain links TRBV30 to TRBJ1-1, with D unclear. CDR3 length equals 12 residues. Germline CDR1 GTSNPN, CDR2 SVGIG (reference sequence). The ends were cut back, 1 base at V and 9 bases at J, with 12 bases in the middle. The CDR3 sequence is CAWSDQLLQAFF. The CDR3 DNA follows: TGTGCCTGGAGTGACCAGTTACTCCAAGCTTTCTTT. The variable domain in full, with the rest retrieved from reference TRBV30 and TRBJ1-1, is SQTIHQWPATLVQPVGSPLSLECTVEGTSNPNLYWYRQAAGRGLQLLFYSVGIGQISSEVPQNLSASRPQDRQFILSSKKLLLSDSGFYLCAWSDQLLQAFFGQGTRLTVV.

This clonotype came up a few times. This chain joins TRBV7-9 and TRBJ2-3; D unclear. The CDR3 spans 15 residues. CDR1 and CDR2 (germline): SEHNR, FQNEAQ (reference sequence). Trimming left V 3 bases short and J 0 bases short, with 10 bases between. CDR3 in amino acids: CASSFKSPSTDTQYF. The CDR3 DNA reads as TGTGCCAGCAGCTTCAAATCACCAAGCACAGATACGCAGTATTTT.

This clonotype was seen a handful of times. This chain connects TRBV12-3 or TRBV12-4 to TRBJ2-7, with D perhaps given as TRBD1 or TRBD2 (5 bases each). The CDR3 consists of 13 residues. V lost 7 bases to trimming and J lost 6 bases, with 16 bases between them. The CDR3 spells CASIGVVGAEQYV. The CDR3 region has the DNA TGTGCCAGCATCGGCGTAGTCGGGGCCGAGCAGTACGTC.

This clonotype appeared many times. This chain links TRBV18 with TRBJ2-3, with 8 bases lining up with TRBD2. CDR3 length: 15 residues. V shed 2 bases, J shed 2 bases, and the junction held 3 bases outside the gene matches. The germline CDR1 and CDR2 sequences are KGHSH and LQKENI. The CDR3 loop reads CASSPAGGTTDTQYF. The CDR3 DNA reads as TGTGCCAGCTCACCAGCGGGGGGAACCACAGATACGCAGTATTTT.

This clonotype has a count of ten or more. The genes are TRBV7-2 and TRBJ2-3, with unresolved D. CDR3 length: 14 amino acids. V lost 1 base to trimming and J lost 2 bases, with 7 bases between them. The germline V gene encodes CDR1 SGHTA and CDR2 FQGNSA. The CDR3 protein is CASSLDGFTDTQYF. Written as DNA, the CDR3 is TGTGCCAGCAGCTTAGACGGGTTCACAGATACGCAGTATTTT.

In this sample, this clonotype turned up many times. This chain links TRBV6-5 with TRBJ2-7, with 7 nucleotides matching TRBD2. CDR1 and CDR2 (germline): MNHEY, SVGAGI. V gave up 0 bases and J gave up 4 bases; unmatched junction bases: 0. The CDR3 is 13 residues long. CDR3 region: CASSYSRGYEQYV. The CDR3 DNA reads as TGTGCCAGCAGTTACTCGCGGGGGTACGAGCAGTACGTC.

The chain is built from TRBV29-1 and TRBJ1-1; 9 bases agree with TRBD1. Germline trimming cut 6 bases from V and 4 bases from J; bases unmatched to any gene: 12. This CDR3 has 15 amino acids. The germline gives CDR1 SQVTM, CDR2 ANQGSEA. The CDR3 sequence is CSVRTPETGGTEAFF. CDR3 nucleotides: TGCAGCGTGCGAACCCCGGAGACAGGGGGCACTGAAGCTTTCTTT.

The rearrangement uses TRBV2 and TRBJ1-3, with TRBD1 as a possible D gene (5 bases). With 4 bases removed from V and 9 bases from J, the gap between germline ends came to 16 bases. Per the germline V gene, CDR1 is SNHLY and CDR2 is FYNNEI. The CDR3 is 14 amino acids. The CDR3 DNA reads TGTGCCAGCAGTGGGGGATCCCCAGGGAGCACCATATATTTT. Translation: CASSGGSPGSTIYF.

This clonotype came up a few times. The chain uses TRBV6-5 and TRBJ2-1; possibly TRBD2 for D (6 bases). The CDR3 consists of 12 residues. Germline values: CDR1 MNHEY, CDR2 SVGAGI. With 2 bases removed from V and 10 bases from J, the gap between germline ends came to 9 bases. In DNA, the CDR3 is TGTGCCAGCAGTTACGGGGGGTTCGAGCAGTTCTTC. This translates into CASSYGGFEQFF.

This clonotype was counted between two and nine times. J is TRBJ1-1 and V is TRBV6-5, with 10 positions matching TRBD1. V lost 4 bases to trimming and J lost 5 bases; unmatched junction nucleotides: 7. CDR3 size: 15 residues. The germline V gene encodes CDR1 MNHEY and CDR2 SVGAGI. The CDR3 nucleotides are TGTGCCAGCAGTTTAAAACCGGGACAGGGGACTGAAGCTTTCTTT. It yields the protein CASSLKPGQGTEAFF.

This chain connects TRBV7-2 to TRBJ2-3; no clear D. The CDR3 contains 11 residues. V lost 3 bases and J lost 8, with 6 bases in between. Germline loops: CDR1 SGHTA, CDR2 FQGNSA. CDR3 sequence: CASSFTGTQYF. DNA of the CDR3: TGTGCCAGCAGCTTTACGGGTACGCAGTATTTT.

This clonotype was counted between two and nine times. In DNA, the CDR3 is TGCAGCGCTCGGACACTTACGAACACTGAAGCTTTCTTT. Translation gives CSARTLTNTEAFF. V gene TRBV29-1 combines with J gene TRBJ1-1; a possible D gene is TRBD1 (5 bases). The CDR3 is 13 amino acids. V was clipped by 7 bases and J by 1 base, with 13 bases between them. Germline V gene data show CDR1 as SQVTM and CDR2 as ANQGSEA.

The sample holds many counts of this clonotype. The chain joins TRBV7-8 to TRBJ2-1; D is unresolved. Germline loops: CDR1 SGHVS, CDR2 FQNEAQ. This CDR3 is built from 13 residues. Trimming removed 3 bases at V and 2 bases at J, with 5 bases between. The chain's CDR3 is CASSLGTYNEQFF. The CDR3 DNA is TGTGCCAGCAGCTTGGGAACCTACAATGAGCAGTTCTTC.

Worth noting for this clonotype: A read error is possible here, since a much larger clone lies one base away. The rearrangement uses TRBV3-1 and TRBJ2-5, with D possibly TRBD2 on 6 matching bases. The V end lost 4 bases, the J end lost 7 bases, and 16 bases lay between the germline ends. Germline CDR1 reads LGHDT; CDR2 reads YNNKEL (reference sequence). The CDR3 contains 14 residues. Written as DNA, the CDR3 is TGTGCCAGCAGCCCCGGGACTGACTGGAGGACCCAGTACTTC. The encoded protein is CASSPGTDWRTQYF.

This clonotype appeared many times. The CDR3 DNA is TGCAGTGCTAGAGGACAGGGACTAGCGGTGGCCTACGAGCAGTACGTC. It is translated as CSARGQGLAVAYEQYV. V usage is TRBV20-1 and J usage is TRBJ2-7; 11 bases align to TRBD2. Germline CDR1 and CDR2: DFQATT and SNEGSKA (reference sequence). The CDR3 covers 16 residues. The J segment lost 2 bases and the V segment lost 1 base, leaving 7 bases of the junction unmatched.

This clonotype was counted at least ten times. In DNA form, the CDR3 reads TGTGCCAGCAGCGCGCTCGGGGAACAAGAGACCCAGTACTTC. It encodes CASSALGEQETQYF. The chain combines TRBV7-8 with TRBJ2-5, with D tentatively TRBD2 (5 bases). Germline V gene sequence: CDR1 SGHVS, CDR2 FQNEAQ. The CDR3 consists of 14 residues. The germline V and J ends were trimmed by 5 bases and 2 bases, with 12 bases remaining between them.

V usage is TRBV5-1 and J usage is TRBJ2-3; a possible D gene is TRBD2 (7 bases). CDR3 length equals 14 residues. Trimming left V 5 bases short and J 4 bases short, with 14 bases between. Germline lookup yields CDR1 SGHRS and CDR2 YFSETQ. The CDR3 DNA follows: TGCGCCAGCAGGTCGCAGGGGAGGGCAGATACGCAGTATTTT. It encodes CASRSQGRADTQYF.

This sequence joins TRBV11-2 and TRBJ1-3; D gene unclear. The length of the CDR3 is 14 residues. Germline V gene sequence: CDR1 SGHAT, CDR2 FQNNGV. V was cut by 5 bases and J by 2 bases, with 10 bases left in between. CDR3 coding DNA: TGTGCCAGCAGCATGACAAGACCTGGAAACACCATATATTTT. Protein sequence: CASSMTRPGNTIYF.

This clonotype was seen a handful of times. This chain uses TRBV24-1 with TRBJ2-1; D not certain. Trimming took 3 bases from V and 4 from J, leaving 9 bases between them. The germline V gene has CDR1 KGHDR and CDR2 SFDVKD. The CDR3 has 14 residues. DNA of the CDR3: TGTGCCACCAGTGATACAACTCGTTACAATGAGCAGTTCTTC. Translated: CATSDTTRYNEQFF.

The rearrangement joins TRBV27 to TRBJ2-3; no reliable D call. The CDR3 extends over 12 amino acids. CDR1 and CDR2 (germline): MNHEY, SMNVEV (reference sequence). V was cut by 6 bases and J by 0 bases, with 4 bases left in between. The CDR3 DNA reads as TGTGCCAGCAGGACTAGCACAGATACGCAGTATTTT. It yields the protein CASRTSTDTQYF.

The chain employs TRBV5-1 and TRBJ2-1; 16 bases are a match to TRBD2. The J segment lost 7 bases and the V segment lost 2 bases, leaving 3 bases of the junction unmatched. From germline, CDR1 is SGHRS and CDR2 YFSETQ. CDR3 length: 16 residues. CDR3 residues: CASSLPGLAGGNEQFF. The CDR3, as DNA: TGCGCCAGCAGCTTACCGGGACTAGCGGGGGGGAATGAGCAGTTCTTC.

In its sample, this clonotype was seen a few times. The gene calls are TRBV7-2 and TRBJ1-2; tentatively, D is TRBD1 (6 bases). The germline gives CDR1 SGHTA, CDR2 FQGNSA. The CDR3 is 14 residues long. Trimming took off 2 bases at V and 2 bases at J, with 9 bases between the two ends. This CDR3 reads CASSLRDKNYGYTF. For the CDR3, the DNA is TGTGCCAGCAGCTTAAGGGACAAAAACTATGGCTACACCTTC. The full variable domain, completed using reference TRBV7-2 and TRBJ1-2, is GAGVSQSPSNKVTEKGKDVELRCDPISGHTALYWYRQSLGQGLEFLIYFQGNSAPDKSGLPSDRFSAERTGGSVSTLTIQRTQQEDSAVYLCASSLRDKNYGYTFGSGTRLTVV.

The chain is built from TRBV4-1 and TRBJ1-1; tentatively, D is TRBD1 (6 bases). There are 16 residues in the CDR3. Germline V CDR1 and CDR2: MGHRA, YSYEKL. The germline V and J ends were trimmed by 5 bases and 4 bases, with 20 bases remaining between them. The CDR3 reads CASSKRYRDYSTEAFF. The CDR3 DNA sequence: TGCGCCAGCAGCAAACGCTACAGGGATTATTCCACTGAAGCTTTCTTT.

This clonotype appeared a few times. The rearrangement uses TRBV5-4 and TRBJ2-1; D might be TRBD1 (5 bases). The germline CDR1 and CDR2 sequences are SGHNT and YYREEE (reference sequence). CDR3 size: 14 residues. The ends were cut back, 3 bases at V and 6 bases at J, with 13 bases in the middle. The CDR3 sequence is CASSYGPGINEQFF. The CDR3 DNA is TGTGCCAGCAGCTACGGACCAGGGATCAATGAGCAGTTCTTC.

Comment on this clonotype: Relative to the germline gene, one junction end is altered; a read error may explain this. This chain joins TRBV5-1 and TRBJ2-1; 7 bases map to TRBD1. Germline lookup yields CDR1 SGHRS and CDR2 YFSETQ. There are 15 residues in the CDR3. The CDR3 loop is CASSQGVLSYTEQFF. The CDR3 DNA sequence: TGCGCCAGCAGCCAGGGGGTACTATCCTACACTGAGCAGTTCTTC.